One sample yielded the 26 T cell receptor beta chains listed below, sequenced in a study of blood T cell repertoires in COVID-19 (dated by TCRdb to 2018 to 2021). Libraries were prepared through the immunoSEQ multiplex PCR assay. Drawn from immuneACCESS, this table holds only the in-frame rearrangements with V and J called that TCRdb kept. Clones are partly lost; checked studies trace under half to an unresolved V gene and leave the rest unexplained. Across this sample there are fewer than 350,000 clones, with more than 70% seen only once. In total, the top ten clones hold 3.9% of the sample. The specimen was peripheral blood. Source of these receptors: a woman between 55 and 75 years old with COVID-19, enrolled during active disease.

V and J are TRBV4-2 and TRBJ2-1; TRBD2 matches 11 bases. The CDR3 is 17 residues long. CDR1 LGHNA and CDR2 YNFKEQ come from the germline V gene. Germline trimming cut 4 bases from V and 6 bases from J; bases unmatched to any gene: 11. The CDR3 sequence is CASSPRLLAGDFNEQFF. For the CDR3, the DNA is TGTGCCAGCAGCCCAAGATTACTAGCGGGGGATTTCAATGAGCAGTTCTTC.

The chain has TRBV9 and TRBJ2-2; 12 bases align to TRBD2. The CDR3 has 16 amino acids. The germline gives CDR1 SGDLS, CDR2 YYNGEE. Trimming cost V 4 bases and J 1 base; bases outside gene matches: 2. The CDR3 DNA is TGTGCCAGCAGCATGGGACTAGCGGGGAACACCGGGGAGCTGTTTTTT. This codes for CASSMGLAGNTGELFF.

The rearrangement uses TRBV19 and TRBJ2-5; tentative D call: TRBD2 (7 bases). Germline V gene sequence: CDR1 LNHDA, CDR2 SQIVND (reference sequence). The CDR3 loop spans 14 amino acids. Trimming shortened V by 3 bases and J by 4 bases, and 12 bases separated the two germline ends. The chain's CDR3 is CASSMAGGRETQYF. DNA of the CDR3: TGTGCCAGTAGTATGGCCGGGGGGCGAGAGACCCAGTACTTC.

The chain uses TRBV2 and TRBJ1-2; TRBD1 is a possible D gene (6 bases). The germline V gene encodes CDR1 SNHLY and CDR2 FYNNEI. CDR3 size: 14 residues. V lost 8 bases and J lost 4, with 17 bases in between. The CDR3 loop is CASPEREGGYGYTF. As DNA, the CDR3 is TGTGCCAGCCCCGAAAGGGAGGGGGGCTATGGCTACACCTTC.

A note on this clone: An end of the junction differs from the germline gene, which may be a read error. This chain connects TRBV11-2 to TRBJ1-2; 11 bases fit TRBD1. From germline, CDR1 is SGHAT and CDR2 FQNNGV. This CDR3 comprises 14 residues. CDR3 sequence reads: CAGSLAGQGVGYTF. CDR3 in DNA: TGTGCCGGCAGCTTAGCGGGACAGGGGGTTGGCTACACCTTC.

J is TRBJ2-3 and V is TRBV7-9, with 9 bases lining up with TRBD2. The CDR3 consists of 15 residues. Trimming took 3 bases from V and 2 from J; bases not matched to a gene: 3. The germline gives CDR1 SEHNR, CDR2 FQNEAQ (reference sequence). In nucleotides, the CDR3 is TGTGCCAGCAGCTTTTCTAGCGGGGACACAGATACGCAGTATTTT. Protein product: CASSFSSGDTDTQYF.

This clone has a handful of counts. The V call is TRBV5-5, the J call TRBJ1-2, with TRBD1 matching 7 bases. The germline V gene encodes CDR1 SGHKS and CDR2 YYEKEE (reference sequence). J lost 2 bases, V lost 0 bases, and 4 bases had no gene match. The CDR3 runs to 15 residues. Here the CDR3 DNA reads TGTGCCAGCAGCTTGGAAGGACAGGCCAACTATGGCTACACCTTC. Translating it yields CASSLEGQANYGYTF.

The rearrangement joins TRBV6-6 to TRBJ1-2; D is possibly TRBD1 (5 bases). The CDR3 extends over 13 amino acids. Trimming cost V 8 bases and J 5 bases, with 15 bases left between them. Germline loops: CDR1 MNHNY, CDR2 SVGAGI (reference sequence). The CDR3 coding sequence is TGTGCCAGCTCGTTGACAGCTACATATGGCTACACCTTC. Translating it yields CASSLTATYGYTF.

This clone was recorded only once. The chain is built from TRBV30 and TRBJ1-1, with 7 bases aligning to TRBD1. The germline V gene has CDR1 GTSNPN and CDR2 SVGIG (reference sequence). The CDR3 contains 13 residues. With 5 bases clipped from V and 4 bases from J, the junction kept 7 bases outside the gene matches. The CDR3 DNA reads as TGTGCCTGGGTACAGGGGTTTGGCACTGAAGCTTTCTTT. Its translation: CAWVQGFGTEAFF. Looking up the rest from reference TRBV30 and TRBJ1-1 gives the full variable domain: SQTIHQWPATLVQPVGSPLSLECTVEGTSNPNLYWYRQAAGRGLQLLFYSVGIGQISSEVPQNLSASRPQDRQFILSSKKLLLSDSGFYLCAWVQGFGTEAFFGQGTRLTVV.

The V gene is TRBV4-1, the J gene TRBJ2-5; D gene uncertain. CDR1 and CDR2 from the germline V gene are MGHRA and YSYEKL. The germline V and J ends were trimmed by 4 bases and 0 bases, with 6 bases remaining between them. The CDR3 is made up of 13 amino acids. CDR3 amino acids: CASSPDNQETQYF. CDR3 sequence (DNA): TGCGCCAGCAGCCCTGACAACCAAGAGACCCAGTACTTC.

The chain carries TRBV27 and TRBJ1-4, with D maybe TRBD1 (5 bases). The germline V and J ends were trimmed by 2 bases and 5 bases, with 18 bases remaining between them. Per germline, CDR1 MNHEY and CDR2 SMNVEV (reference sequence). This CDR3 is 17 amino acids long. Here the CDR3 DNA reads TGTGCCAGCAGTTTAAACAGGAACCAGGGCCCAAATGAAAAACTGTTTTTT. This gives the protein CASSLNRNQGPNEKLFF.

The rearrangement links TRBV6-4 to TRBJ1-1, with D unclear. The germline V gene encodes CDR1 MRHNA and CDR2 SNTAGT. Trimming shortened V by 4 bases and J by 6 bases, and 12 bases separated the two germline ends. The CDR3 has 13 amino acids. The CDR3 protein is CASSGSGSSEAFF. CDR3 in DNA: TGTGCCAGCAGTGGCTCGGGGAGCTCTGAAGCTTTCTTT.

The chain carries TRBV28 and TRBJ1-2; 8 bases align to TRBD1. Per the germline V gene, CDR1 is MDHEN and CDR2 is SYDVKM. The ends lost 0 bases at V and 6 bases at J; junction bases unmatched: 12. The CDR3 extends over 17 amino acids. CDR3 bases: TGTGCCAGCAGTTTATGGGCGGACAGGGTGGGAAGGAATGGCTACACCTTC. This gives the protein CASSLWADRVGRNGYTF.

The chain recombines TRBV3-1 (or the pseudogene TRBV3-2) with TRBJ2-5; D perhaps matches TRBD1 (5 bases). V lost 4 bases, J lost 4 bases, and 10 bases lay in between. CDR3 length: 13 amino acids. Per the germline V gene, CDR1 is LGHDT and CDR2 is YNNKEL (reference sequence). The CDR3 loop is CASSRQGSETQYF. In nucleotides, the CDR3 is TGTGCCAGCAGCCGGCAGGGATCAGAGACCCAGTACTTC.

This clone is a singleton in its sample. The chain joins TRBV6-4 to TRBJ2-3; 13 nucleotides align to TRBD2. The CDR3 totals 18 residues. Trimming cost V 8 bases and J 0 bases; bases outside gene matches: 11. CDR1 is MRHNA, CDR2 SNTAGT, per germline. This chain's CDR3 is CASSTSGGHTSSTDTQYF. CDR3 sequence (DNA): TGTGCCAGCTCGACTAGCGGGGGGCACACCTCTAGCACAGATACGCAGTATTTT.

The V gene is TRBV7-9, the J gene TRBJ1-4; D remains ambiguous. This CDR3 comprises 14 residues. Trimming removed 2 bases at V and 7 bases at J, with 11 bases between. The germline CDR1 and CDR2 sequences are SEHNR and FQNEAQ (reference sequence). The CDR3, as DNA: TGTGCCAGCAGCTTATTTACAGAGGGTGAAAAACTGTTTTTT. This codes for CASSLFTEGEKLFF.

CDR3 sequence (DNA): TGTGCCAGCAGCCAAGCTATACGGCAGCCCCAGCATTTT. Amino acid sequence: CASSQAIRQPQHF. The chain carries TRBV4-2 and TRBJ1-5; no clear D. Germline CDR1 and CDR2: LGHNA and YNFKEQ. Trimming shortened V by 1 base and J by 7 bases, and 8 bases separated the two germline ends. CDR3 length: 13 amino acids.

The V gene is TRBV7-9, the J gene TRBJ2-2; D is undetermined. Trimming pared 5 bases from V and 2 bases from J, leaving 9 bases between. This CDR3 comprises 14 residues. Per the germline V gene, CDR1 is SEHNR and CDR2 is FQNEAQ (reference sequence). Here the CDR3 DNA reads TGTGCCAGCAGCCTCCTGAGTAACACCGGGGAGCTGTTTTTT. Encoded protein: CASSLLSNTGELFF.

The V and J genes are TRBV4-2 and TRBJ2-7; maybe TRBD2 (6 bases). V gave up 4 bases and J gave up 3 bases, with 16 bases separating them. Germline V gene lookup returns CDR1 LGHNA and CDR2 YNFKEQ. The CDR3 consists of 15 residues. The CDR3 protein is CASSRNAVAVYEQYF. The DNA for the CDR3 is TGTGCCAGCAGCCGGAACGCGGTAGCGGTCTACGAGCAGTACTTC.

The chain recombines TRBV5-1 with TRBJ1-2; D perhaps matches TRBD1 (5 bases). The V and J ends lost 2 bases and 4 bases respectively, with 12 bases between them. From germline, CDR1 is SGHRS and CDR2 YFSETQ. CDR3 length: 14 amino acids. DNA for the CDR3: TGCGCCAGCAGCTTCGGGAGGGGACTCTATGGCTACACCTTC. Its protein product is CASSFGRGLYGYTF. The full variable domain, completed using reference TRBV5-1 and TRBJ1-2, is KAGVTQTPRYLIKTRGQQVTLSCSPISGHRSVSWYQQTPGQGLQFLFEYFSETQRNKGNFPGRFSGRQFSNSRSEMNVSTLELGDSALYLCASSFGRGLYGYTFGSGTRLTVV.

This clone appeared a single time. The CDR3 reads CASSPTSGESKGELFF. CDR3 sequence (DNA): TGTGCCAGCAGCCCGACTAGCGGGGAAAGCAAGGGGGAGCTGTTTTTT. The chain is built from TRBV7-6 and TRBJ2-2; TRBD2 matches 11 bases. The V gene end was trimmed by 5 bases and the J gene end by 8 bases; junction bases not matched to a gene: 10. The germline gives CDR1 SGHVS, CDR2 FNYEAQ. The CDR3 runs to 16 residues.

CDR3 protein: CASSLWRSGNTIYF. The CDR3 bases are TGTGCCAGCAGTTTATGGCGCTCTGGAAACACCATATATTTT. The chain has TRBV28 and TRBJ1-3; D call uncertain. The CDR3 covers 14 residues. V dropped 0 bases and J dropped 0 bases, with 3 bases sitting between them. Germline values: CDR1 MDHEN, CDR2 SYDVKM.

This clone was seen a handful of times. The gene calls are TRBV2 and TRBJ1-5; D is unresolved. V lost 6 bases and J 3 bases, leaving 15 bases between the germline ends. Germline values: CDR1 SNHLY, CDR2 FYNNEI. There are 15 residues in the CDR3. The chain's CDR3 is CASSPVTGSNQPQHF. CDR3 DNA: TGTGCCAGCAGCCCTGTGACGGGGTCCAATCAGCCCCAGCATTTT.

The chain couples TRBV7-8 to TRBJ2-7; D might be TRBD1 (5 bases). V shed 1 base and J shed 3 bases, with 13 bases lying between them. The germline CDR1 and CDR2 sequences are SGHVS and FQNEAQ. This CDR3 comprises 15 residues. The CDR3 reads CASSLGGGAVYEQYF. The CDR3 DNA reads as TGTGCCAGCAGCTTAGGTGGTGGGGCCGTCTACGAGCAGTACTTC.

The chain is built from TRBV5-1 and TRBJ1-2; no clear D gene. The CDR3 runs to 13 residues. Germline V CDR1 and CDR2: SGHRS, YFSETQ. V gave up 3 bases and J gave up 5 bases, with 11 bases separating them. The CDR3 nucleotides are TGCGCCAGCAGCTCCCGGGTTAATTATGGCTACACCTTC. Its translation is CASSSRVNYGYTF.

The chain has TRBV4-1 and TRBJ1-1; weak D call: TRBD1 (6 bases). V lost 4 bases and J lost 10, with 19 bases in between. Germline values: CDR1 MGHRA, CDR2 YSYEKL. The CDR3 runs 14 residues. The CDR3 region has the DNA TGCGCCAGCAGCCTCACAGGGCCCCTTTCCTCAGCTTTCTTT. Translating gives CASSLTGPLSSAFF.